The present T cell receptor (beta chain) was sequenced within a study of post-analysis software for immune sequencing data (dated by TCRdb to about 2015). Regarding the research as a whole: Recorded disease courses included relapsing-remitting, secondary progressive and progressive-relapsing multiple sclerosis, with some patients lacking subtype annotation. A subset of samples was prepared in parallel using single-end sample barcoding, then pooled and co-amplified after Illumina adapter ligation. Patient repertoires were compared against over ten previously published healthy control repertoires from donors aged about 6 to 26 years. Study-wide findings and limitations: Multiple sclerosis patients had significantly lower normalized Chao1 diversity than controls, a result that suggests substantial peripheral T-cell clonal expansion. Strong co-clustering of samples prepared in the same batch was shown by direct clustering with F measure, prompting a batch-effect correction. Patients showed significantly higher frequencies than controls for roughly five TRBV segments, among them TRBV5-6, TRBV5-1 and TRBV20-1. The control group was slightly older than the multiple sclerosis patient group.

The method behind the library was PCR. The run used an Illumina HiSeq 2500. To reduce PCR and sequencing biases, unique molecular identifiers were incorporated into the TCR beta cDNA libraries. Every 1 to 10 million input T cells yielded 500,000 or so cDNA molecules, meaning each molecule approximated one T cell. Patient libraries were prepared and sequenced with the same protocol used for the earlier healthy control dataset. Within a given batch, samples were prepared together, multiplexed and sequenced on the same HiSeq lane. In the original analysis: Raw barcoded reads were processed with MIGEC, discarding single-read molecular identifier groups before consensus assembly and CDR3 extraction. Clonotype tables were post-analysed with VDJtools, normalizing diversity by down-sampling all datasets to the smallest sample size. To correct batch-related cross-sample contamination, repertoire overlap clustering matched CDR3 amino acid sequences but not nucleotide sequences. TCRdb trimmed the raw reads at Q25, called clones with MiXCR and kept productive beta chains. Each CDR3 protein appears once, grouped with its most common genes and DNA. These V and J calls derive from TCRdb rather than the authors' analysis. This sample holds some 500,000 distinct CDR3 sequences; approximately 46% were observed only once. The ten top clones hold over 10% of the sample.

Comment on this clonotype: Its antigen remains unidentified. The sample holds no much larger clone one base away, and base qualities are not on file.

TCR beta repertoires were profiled from peripheral blood of approximately 13 young patients with multiple sclerosis to demonstrate the VDJtools post-analysis software. The patients with multiple sclerosis were children and adolescents between roughly 6 and 16 years of age. From a lookup of the germline V gene, CDR1 and CDR2 are SNHLY and FYNNEI. Trimming at the junction amounts to 3 bases on V and 5 bases on J, and the germline ends lie 13 bases apart. Measured from the cysteine to the phenylalanine, the CDR3 is 14 residues long. Of the read, only the CDR3 DNA is kept; its 42 bases are in frame from base 1.

Material: blood. The clonotype originates from a girl between 10 and 17 years old with multiple sclerosis. The sequence joins TRBV2 to TRBJ1-1; D gene: possibly TRBD1, on 5 matching bases. The sequenced DNA: TGTGCCAGCAGTGATAGTCCAGGGCGAACTGAAGCTTTCTTT. It specifies CASSDSPGRTEAFF.